Listed below are T cell receptor beta chains from one sample, sequenced in a study of T cells in Graves' hyperthyroidism and ophthalmopathy. From the multiplex PCR reads, TCRdb called clonotypes with MiXCR, one entry per CDR3 protein. The repertoire holds hundreds of thousands of distinct CDR3 sequences, nearly 45% seen once, with 7% to 7.5% in the top ten. The material sequenced was peripheral blood or thyroid tissue (not recorded which). Receptors originate from an adult man with Graves' disease, either hyperthyroidism or ophthalmopathy (not recorded which). The CDR3 runs from the conserved cysteine through the conserved F or W. The D gene is left open where the match is weak. Size is omitted from some rows. Given values are once, few, many or a class for expanded clones.

TRBV29-1	TRBD1	TRBJ1-1	once	CSVDPGTGGWTEAFF	TGCAGCGTTGACCCCGGGACAGGGGGCTGGACTGAAGCTTTCTTT
TRBV2	TRBD1	TRBJ1-1	many	CASSTGTAAFF	TGTGCCAGCAGTACCGGGACAGCGGCTTTCTTT
TRBV10-3	-	TRBJ1-1	-	CAISESGSGSEAFF	TGTGCCATCAGTGAGTCGGGGTCAGGGTCTGAAGCTTTCTTT
TRBV5-8	-	TRBJ1-1	few	CASSLGLGATEAFF	TGTGCCAGCAGCTTAGGATTAGGGGCAACTGAAGCTTTCTTT
TRBV5-1	-	TRBJ2-7	-	CASSLRGGDYEQYF	TGCGCCAGCAGCTTGAGGGGGGGCGACTACGAGCAGTACTTC
TRBV15	-	TRBJ1-6	few	CATSRAGGGESGNNSPLHF	TGTGCCACCAGCAGAGCCGGCGGGGGGGAGTCGGGGAATAATTCACCCCTCCACTTT
TRBV7-9	-	TRBJ2-2	few	CASSPGVATGELFF	TGTGCCAGCAGCCCTGGGGTGGCCACCGGGGAGCTGTTTTTT
TRBV7-6	TRBD2	TRBJ2-5	-	CASSLVTSGGQETQYF	TGTGCCAGCAGCCTGGTGACTAGCGGGGGCCAAGAGACCCAGTACTTC
TRBV10-3	TRBD1	TRBJ2-7	-	CAISAGTGDHEQYF	TGTGCCATCAGCGCCGGGACAGGGGACCACGAGCAGTACTTC
TRBV24-1	TRBD1	TRBJ2-2	many	CATSDQDRRNTGELFF	TGTGCCACCAGTGACCAGGACAGGAGGAACACCGGGGAGCTGTTTTTT
TRBV29-1	-	TRBJ1-1	many	CSVAAGGLNTEAFF	TGCAGCGTTGCGGCGGGGGGTTTGAACACTGAAGCTTTCTTT
TRBV19	-	TRBJ2-2	once	CASSILDGSFTGELFF	TGTGCCAGTAGTATCTTGGACGGGAGTTTCACCGGGGAGCTGTTTTTT
TRBV29-1	TRBD1	TRBJ2-7	once	CSVRTGEASSYEQYF	TGCAGCGTAAGGACAGGGGAGGCCTCCTCCTACGAGCAGTACTTC
TRBV7-3	-	TRBJ1-6	few	CASSQDRGGPYNSPLHF	TGTGCCAGCAGCCAAGATCGTGGAGGCCCATATAATTCACCCCTCCACTTT
TRBV2	TRBD1	TRBJ1-6	-	CASSARGQVPSYNSPLHF	TGTGCCAGCAGTGCAAGGGGACAGGTCCCCTCCTATAATTCACCCCTCCACTTT
TRBV20-1	-	TRBJ2-5	many	CSARGPERVGQYF	TGCAGTGCTAGGGGGCCCGAAAGGGTCGGCCAGTACTTC
TRBV10-2	TRBD1	TRBJ1-2	-	CASSLRTGNGNYGYTF	TGCGCCAGCAGCTTGAGGACAGGGAACGGGAACTATGGCTACACCTTC
TRBV24-1	-	TRBJ1-1	-	CATSDPTGAFF	TGTGCCACCAGTGACCCGACGGGGGCTTTCTTT
TRBV9	-	TRBJ1-6	many	CASSVVMQPPLHF	TGTGCCAGCAGCGTAGTCATGCAACCCCCCCTCCACTTT
TRBV6-1	TRBD1	TRBJ1-3	-	CATGRDRSGNTIYF	TGTGCCACCGGGCGGGACAGGTCTGGAAACACCATATATTTT
TRBV20-1	-	TRBJ1-2	-	CSARVGQWGGYTF	TGCAGTGCTAGAGTAGGACAGTGGGGCGGCTACACCTTC
TRBV29-1	TRBD1	TRBJ2-7	-	CSLVTGPYEQYF	TGCAGCTTAGTGACAGGGCCCTACGAGCAGTACTTC
TRBV7-8	-	TRBJ1-5	many	CASSLGNEPQHF	TGTGCCAGCAGCTTGGGAAACGAGCCCCAGCATTTT
TRBV5-5	-	TRBJ1-5	few	CASSLGNMDQPQHF	TGTGCCAGCAGCTTGGGGAATATGGATCAGCCCCAGCATTTT
TRBV5-1	TRBD1	TRBJ2-7	-	CASSQAGTATGEQYF	TGTGCCAGCAGCCAAGCCGGGACAGCCACGGGGGAGCAGTACTTC
TRBV11-2	TRBD2	TRBJ2-5	few	CASSPTSGFQETQYF	TGTGCCAGCAGCCCGACTAGCGGCTTTCAAGAGACCCAGTACTTC
TRBV5-1	-	TRBJ1-1	few	CASSSTDLIAEAFF	TGCGCCAGCAGCTCCACAGACCTGATCGCTGAAGCTTTCTTT
TRBV10-3	TRBD1	TRBJ1-6	once	CAISPGTGGMNSPLHF	TGTGCCATCAGTCCCGGGACAGGGGGCATGAATTCACCCCTCCACTTT
TRBV7-2	-	TRBJ2-7	-	CASSLRDLLYEQYF	TGTGCCAGCAGCTTAAGGGATTTACTATACGAGCAGTACTTC
TRBV5-4	TRBD1	TRBJ1-2	-	CASNPDRGDPNYGYTF	TGTGCCAGCAACCCGGACAGGGGGGATCCAAACTATGGCTACACCTTC
TRBV15	-	TRBJ1-1	once	CATSGRQVGTEAFF	TGTGCCACCAGCGGACGACAGGTCGGCACTGAAGCTTTCTTT
TRBV7-8	-	TRBJ2-7	-	CASSARRGNSYEQYF	TGTGCCAGCAGCGCCCGCCGAGGGAACTCCTACGAGCAGTACTTC
TRBV27	-	TRBJ1-2	-	CASSRAGAGYGYTF	TGTGCCAGCAGTCGGGCGGGGGCTGGGTATGGCTACACCTTC
TRBV29-1	-	TRBJ2-7	few	CSVELRTYEQYF	TGCAGCGTTGAACTCCGGACCTACGAGCAGTACTTC
TRBV29-1	-	TRBJ1-2	few	CSVETPGAGYGYTF	TGCAGCGTTGAAACCCCAGGGGCTGGCTATGGCTACACCTTC
TRBV12-3/TRBV12-4	-	TRBJ1-4	few	CASSLGVGEKLFF	TGTGCCAGCAGTTTGGGGGTGGGCGAAAAACTGTTTTTT
TRBV20-1	-	TRBJ1-1	many	CSAMFTEAFF	TGCAGTGCTATGTTCACTGAAGCTTTCTTT
TRBV2	-	TRBJ1-5	-	CASSGDFNQPQHF	TGTGCCAGCAGTGGGGACTTCAATCAGCCCCAGCATTTT